The clone carrying this T cell receptor beta chain has only one observation. The data originate from a study of cytomegalovirus exposure and HLA in healthy donors. On the study more broadly: Of around 400 genotyped donors, roughly 81% grouped in the Caucasian-associated ancestry cluster.

The PCR had 60 Vbeta and 13 Jbeta primers. Sequencing was performed with immunoSEQ multiplex PCR; in TCRdb, only in-frame clones are kept and a portion is missing. The sample contains around 120,000 clones, about 83% of which appear only once. The receptor's source is a woman in her thirties or forties in good health and CMV-seropositive. Source material: PBMCs.

This CDR3 is CASSPTGTGDYEQYF. Written as DNA, the CDR3 is TGCGCCAGCAGCCCAACCGGGACAGGTGATTACGAGCAGTACTTC. This chain joins TRBV4-1 and TRBJ2-5; 8 positions match TRBD1. The J call may be wrong; the DNA end is better matched by TRBJ2-7. The CDR3 has 15 residues. The V gene's germline CDR1 is MGHRA and CDR2 YSYEKL.